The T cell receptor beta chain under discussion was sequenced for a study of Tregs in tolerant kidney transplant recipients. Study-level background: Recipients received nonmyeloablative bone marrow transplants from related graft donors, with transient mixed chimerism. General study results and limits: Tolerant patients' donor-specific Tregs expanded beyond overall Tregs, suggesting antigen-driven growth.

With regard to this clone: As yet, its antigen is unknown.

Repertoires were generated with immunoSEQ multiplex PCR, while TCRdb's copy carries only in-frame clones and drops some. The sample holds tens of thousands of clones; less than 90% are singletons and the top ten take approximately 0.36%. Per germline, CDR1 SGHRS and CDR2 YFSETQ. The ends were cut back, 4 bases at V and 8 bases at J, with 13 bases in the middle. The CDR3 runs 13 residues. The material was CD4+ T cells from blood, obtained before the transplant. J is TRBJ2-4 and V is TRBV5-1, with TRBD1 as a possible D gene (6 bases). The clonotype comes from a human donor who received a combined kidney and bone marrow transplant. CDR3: CASSRRGADIQYF. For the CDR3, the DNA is TGCGCCAGCAGCCGCAGGGGAGCGGACATTCAGTACTTC.